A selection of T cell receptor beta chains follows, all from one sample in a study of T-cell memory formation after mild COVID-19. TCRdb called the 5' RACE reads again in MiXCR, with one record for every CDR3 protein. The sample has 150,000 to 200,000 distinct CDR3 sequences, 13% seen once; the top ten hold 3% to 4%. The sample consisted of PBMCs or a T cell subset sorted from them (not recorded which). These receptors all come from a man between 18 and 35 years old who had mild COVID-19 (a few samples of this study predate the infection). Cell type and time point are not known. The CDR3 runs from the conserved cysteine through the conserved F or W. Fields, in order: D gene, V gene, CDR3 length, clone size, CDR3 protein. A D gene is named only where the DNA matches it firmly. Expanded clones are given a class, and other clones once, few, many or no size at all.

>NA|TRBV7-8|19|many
CASSPRDTISPLTNEKLFF
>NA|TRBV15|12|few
CATSRDGDTQYF
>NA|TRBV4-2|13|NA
CASCQDSGYGYTF
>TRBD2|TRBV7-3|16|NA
CASSLIRAGGHNEQFF
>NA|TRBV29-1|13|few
CSVVQGSSYEQYF
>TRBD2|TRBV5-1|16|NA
CASSLEAGGAVDTQYF
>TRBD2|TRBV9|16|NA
CASSPRLAGEQETQYF
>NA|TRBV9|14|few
CASSVAGRPYEQYF
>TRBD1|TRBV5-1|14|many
CASSSTGNNEKLFF
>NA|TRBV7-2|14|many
CASSLGVGSYEQYF
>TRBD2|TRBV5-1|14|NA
CASRRGLAGDTQYF
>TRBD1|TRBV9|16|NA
CASSPGTGAYSTEAFF
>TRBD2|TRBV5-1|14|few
CASSGAGTGDTQYF
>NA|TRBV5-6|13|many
CASSSGPTDTQYF
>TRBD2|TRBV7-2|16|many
CASSLVRGGQYNEQFF
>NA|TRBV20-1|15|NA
CSASGFGGSNQPQHF
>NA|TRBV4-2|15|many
CASSQGGVLGNTIYF
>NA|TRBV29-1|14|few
CSVARGYLTNEQFF
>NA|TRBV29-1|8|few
CSVDGYTF
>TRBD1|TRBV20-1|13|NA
CSARGQGDYGYTF
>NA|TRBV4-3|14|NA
CASSRTVLNYGYTF
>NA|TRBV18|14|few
CASTFGPSTDTQYF
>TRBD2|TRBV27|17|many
CASSSPWTSGGGYTQYF
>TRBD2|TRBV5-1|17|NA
CASSLSPRGGGTDTQYF
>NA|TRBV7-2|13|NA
CASSWRGQETQYF
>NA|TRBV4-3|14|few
CASSQVGGRETQYF
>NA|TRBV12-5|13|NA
CASGLGGTDTQYF
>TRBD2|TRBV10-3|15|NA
CAISERLAGGNEQYF
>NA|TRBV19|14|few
CASSARDWPMEQFF
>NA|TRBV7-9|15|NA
CASSPYGAYVDTQYF
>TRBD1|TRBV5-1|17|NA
CASSLEPKGQPAYEQYF
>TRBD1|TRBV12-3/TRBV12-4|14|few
CASIDTGGGSPLHF
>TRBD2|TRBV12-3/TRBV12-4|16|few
CASSLVAGGLTDTQYF
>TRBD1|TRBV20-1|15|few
CSARDPGQGYTEAFF
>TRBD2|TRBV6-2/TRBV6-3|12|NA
CASSYLAGGAFF
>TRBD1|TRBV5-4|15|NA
CASSLTGVAKNIQYF
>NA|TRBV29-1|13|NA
CSADLWNTGELFF
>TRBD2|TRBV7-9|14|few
CASSPGTRYNEQFF
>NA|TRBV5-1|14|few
CASSLGRQKETQYF
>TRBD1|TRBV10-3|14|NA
CAISGGQGGDTQYF
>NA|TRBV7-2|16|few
CASSPMGRANTGELFF
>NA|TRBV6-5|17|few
CASSYFAGGVIRNEQYF
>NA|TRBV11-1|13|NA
CASSLVETQPQHF
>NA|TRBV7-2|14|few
CASSARLVSGELFF
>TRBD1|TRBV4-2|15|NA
CASSQATGGGETQYF
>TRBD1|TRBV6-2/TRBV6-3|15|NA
CASSPTTGGVGEAFF
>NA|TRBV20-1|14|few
CSARDPQGSGELFF
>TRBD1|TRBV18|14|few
CASSRGTGPDGYTF
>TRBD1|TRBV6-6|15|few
CASRDPGQGNTEAFF
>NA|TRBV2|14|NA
CASSEVGYNQPQHF
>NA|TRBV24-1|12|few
CATSDTSYEQFF
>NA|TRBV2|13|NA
CASSEDGAGELFF
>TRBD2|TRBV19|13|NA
CASSILAGPTQYF
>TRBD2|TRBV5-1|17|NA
CASSLGTSGGQVDTQYF
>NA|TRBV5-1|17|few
CASSLATLQENQETQYF